Listed below are T cell receptor beta chains from one sample, sequenced in a study of naive and memory T cell subsets. TCRdb redid the calling of the 5' RACE reads with MiXCR, one entry per CDR3 protein. The table shows roughly 60,000 distinct CDR3 sequences, with under 8.5% occurring only once. The origin of the receptors is a male donor in good health. CDR3s include the opening cysteine and the closing phenylalanine or tryptophan. The order of the fields is V gene, J gene, CDR3 protein.

>TRBV25-1|TRBJ1-6
CASSGSPNSPLHF
>TRBV6-6|TRBJ1-4
CASSGWTGRDATNEKLFF
>TRBV27|TRBJ2-1
CASRVGQGGHNEQFF
>TRBV6-6|TRBJ2-2
CASSSPPGGGKSITGELFF
>TRBV9|TRBJ2-2
CASSVVFSGAGATGELFF
>TRBV24-1|TRBJ2-1
CATSDLRDSYNEQFF
>TRBV29-1|TRBJ2-2
CSVRGTHTGELFF
>TRBV6-6|TRBJ1-1
CASSRQGNTEAFF
>TRBV6-5|TRBJ1-1
CASTRVWDTEAFF
>TRBV3-1|TRBJ2-7
CASSPLWSVGGEQYF
>TRBV7-9|TRBJ2-5
CASSSGPGETQYF
>TRBV7-8|TRBJ2-2
CASSSLTANTGELFF
>TRBV5-4|TRBJ2-2
CASTLWTGLAQADAGELFF
>TRBV5-1|TRBJ1-1
CASTRRGLNTEAFF
>TRBV12-3/TRBV12-4|TRBJ2-7
CASSFPSGSSYEQYF
>TRBV6-1|TRBJ2-1
CASSEALGEGRDEQFF
>TRBV16|TRBJ2-3
CASSQPLSSFGTDTQYF
>TRBV19|TRBJ1-5
CASSSSRGRLQPQHF
>TRBV7-9|TRBJ1-1
CASSFGSRGARAFF
>TRBV11-2|TRBJ1-3
CASSFDISGNTIYF
>TRBV4-1|TRBJ2-3
CASSQDIGAGGRRDTQYF
>TRBV20-1|TRBJ2-1
CSARPIGLAGSWNEQFF
>TRBV12-3/TRBV12-4|TRBJ2-4
CATAYSTGSKNIQYF
>TRBV4-1|TRBJ1-3
CASSQTPSQGLGNTIYF
>TRBV5-5|TRBJ1-5
CASSLEGGGQPQHF
>TRBV6-2/TRBV6-3|TRBJ2-7
CASSGGHLLEQYF
>TRBV29-1|TRBJ2-5
CSAADRAQETQYF
>TRBV4-2|TRBJ2-3
CASSQDGLAGASGADTQYF
>TRBV27|TRBJ2-2
CASSWTPTLNTGELFF
>TRBV2|TRBJ2-1
CASSDDMAGGSYNEQFF
>TRBV6-5|TRBJ2-5
CASSYSGLAGTQETQYF
>TRBV7-6|TRBJ2-2
CASSPGGTGELFF
>TRBV12-3/TRBV12-4|TRBJ2-6
CASSLDRANVLTF